Listed here is a single T cell receptor (beta chain). Its target is not known. Total RNA amounting to around 530 ng was the source from which TCR beta cDNA was made with a constant-region primer. Libraries covering TCR beta were generated through three nested multiplex PCR rounds (using a slightly modified ARM-PCR). From the multiplex PCR reads, TCRdb called clonotypes with MiXCR, one entry per CDR3 protein. The repertoire has 150,000 to 200,000 distinct CDR3 sequences, 50% to 75% of them found once; the top ten carry around 74%. This specimen comes from a study of tumor-infiltrating lymphocytes in primary liver carcinoma. Whole-study context: Staged T1-T3 N0M0, the tumors had sizes that ranged from about 4.2 to 10 cm across. The study's findings and limits: Researchers found tumor-adjacent and tumor-blood pairs overlapped less than tumor region pairs.

The blood RNA (from unsorted whole blood) was obtained, and germline DNA was also extracted. The sequencing input was peripheral blood. The clonotype comes from a man in his forties with primary liver carcinoma and hepatitis B virus infection.

CDR3 amino acids: CASSLTLDSNQPQHF. CDR3 coding DNA: TGCGCCAGCAGCCTGACACTCGATAGCAATCAGCCCCAGCATTTT. The chain joins TRBV4-1 to TRBJ1-5; D unresolved. The germline CDR1 and CDR2 sequences are MGHRA and YSYEKL. This CDR3 has 15 amino acids. The ends were cut back, 4 bases at V and 0 bases at J, with 10 bases in the middle.